This T cell receptor beta chain was identified during a study of CD8 T cells in Susac syndrome (dated by TCRdb to the late 2010s). General notes on the study: Among the sequenced Susac syndrome patients, five or six had clinically active disease and eight or nine were in clinical remission. At blood withdrawal, Susac syndrome patients were either therapy-naive, taking corticosteroids (in some cases with IVIg as well), or taking IVIg alone. Repertoire sequencing was used to test whether CD8+ T cell activation and differentiation in Susac syndrome was antigen driven.

RNA was extracted using the RNeasy kit, and roughly 0.5 to 1 microgram was reverse transcribed with random hexamers. TCR beta CDR3 regions were amplified with the immunoSEQ multiplex PCR assay covering 54 Vbeta and 13 Jbeta segments. Bias from PCR amplification was corrected by using a synthetic template baseline for primer optimization and for computational correction. The source study handled its data this way. Reads were annotated to V, D and J genes per IMGT and analyzed with immunoSEQ Analyzer, keeping only productive sequences. Clonality was computed as one minus Shannon entropy normalized by log2 of the number of productive unique sequences. Public and private clones were assessed among the 100 most prevalent clones of each patient and control. A clone was defined as Susac-specific if it was absent from the healthy and MS cohorts, from roughly 990 published viral clones and from other ImmuneACCESS disease sequences. TCRdb handled the public reads itself, with Q25 trimming in fastp and clone calling in MiXCR, and kept productive beta chains. Every entry covers one CDR3 protein and lists the most common genes and DNA from its rows. TCRdb, not the original authors, processed these V and J calls. This sample holds some 180,000 distinct CDR3 sequences; 85% to 95% were observed only once. The top ten hold around 0.095% of the sample.

Inclusive of the bounding cysteine and phenylalanine, the CDR3 is 15 residues long. Only the CDR3 region is kept as DNA, spanning 45 bases read in frame from base 1. According to the germline V gene, CDR1 reads MDHEN and CDR2 reads SYDVKM. For this chain, trimming is 4 bases at the V end and 9 bases at the J end, and the number of junction bases without a gene match is 9. General findings and caveats noted by the study authors: The CD4+ T cell repertoire of patients with Susac syndrome showed no detectable clonal expansion. The study acknowledged that relatively few individuals were included in the TCR sequencing and HLA analysis.

Peripheral blood CD8+ and CD4+ T cells from healthy donors, Susac syndrome patients and multiple sclerosis patients were profiled by high-throughput TCR beta sequencing. The Susac syndrome patients fulfilled recently defined diagnostic criteria for definite or probable disease. Bulk CD8+ and CD4+ T cells were purified by magnetic negative isolation, while CD8+ TEMRA cells were enriched using FACS. Blood was collected in EDTA tubes and processed within 24 hours, with PBMCs isolated through density gradient centrifugation. PBMCs intended for TCR sequencing were frozen in liquid nitrogen and were later thawed in a 37 degrees C water bath. A purity of at least 90% was achieved for sorted or isolated CD4+, CD8+ and CD8+ TEMRA cells. On this clonotype: The antigen it binds to is not known. Per-base qualities were not stored, and no clone one base away is much larger.

The rearranged chain carries TRBV28 and TRBJ1-1, with 12 bases in between that match TRBD1. Sequencing was performed on CD4+ T cells from PBMCs. The TCR originated in a human donor with Susac syndrome. The nucleotide sequence reads TGTGCCAGCAGTTCCGTGGGACAGGGGGCGGTAAAAGCTTTCTTT. It encodes CASSSVGQGAVKAFF.